Presented here are 21 T cell receptor beta chains from one specimen sequenced in a study of patients and donors after allogeneic stem cell transplantation. TCRdb ran MiXCR on the RT-PCR reads and lists one entry per CDR3 protein. The table shows about 960,000 distinct CDR3 sequences, with more than 15% occurring only once. Sequenced sample: blood, either unsorted or a sorted T cell fraction (not recorded which). Every receptor here comes from a human donor who was either an allogeneic HSCT recipient or a stem cell or donor lymphocyte infusion donor (not recorded which). It is not recorded whose cells these are; they may come from a transplant donor.

This clonotype was counted ten times or more. The rearrangement joins TRBV7-2 to TRBJ2-2, with 7 bases lining up with TRBD1. The CDR3 extends over 15 amino acids. Trimming took 3 bases from V and 4 from J; bases not matched to a gene: 5. The germline CDR1 and CDR2 sequences are SGHTA and FQGNSA. CDR3 amino acids: CASSFRRGRTGELFF. In DNA, the CDR3 is TGTGCCAGCAGCTTCCGAAGGGGGCGCACCGGGGAGCTGTTTTTT.

The genes are TRBV12-3 or TRBV12-4 and TRBJ2-6, with a tentative D call TRBD2 (5 bases). This CDR3 spans 16 amino acids. V lost 6 bases to trimming and J lost 2 bases, with 14 bases between them. The CDR3 DNA follows: TGTGCCAGCAGCCCCCTAACTAGAGCTGGGGCCAACGTCCTGACTTTC. Its translation is CASSPLTRAGANVLTF.

This clonotype has more than one count but fewer than ten. The gene calls are TRBV9 and TRBJ1-2; weak D call: TRBD1 (5 bases). The germline V gene has CDR1 SGDLS and CDR2 YYNGEE. CDR3 length: 14 residues. V lost 0 bases to trimming and J lost 3 bases, with 9 bases between them. The CDR3 loop reads CASSVGQLYYGYTF. In DNA, the CDR3 is TGTGCCAGCAGCGTAGGACAGTTATACTATGGCTACACCTTC.

The V and J genes are TRBV28 and TRBJ2-7, with D perhaps TRBD1 or TRBD2 (5 bases each). The germline CDR1 and CDR2 sequences are MDHEN and SYDVKM. This CDR3 region has 12 residues. Trimming removed 7 bases from V and 4 bases from J, with 11 bases in between. The DNA of the CDR3 is TGTGCCAGCAAACTTGGGGGTTACGAGCAGTACTTC. Translating gives CASKLGGYEQYF.

This chain joins TRBV6-4 and TRBJ2-7; 12 bases are shared with TRBD2. Trimming cost V 6 bases and J 4 bases; bases outside gene matches: 7. CDR3 length: 15 amino acids. Germline CDR1 reads MRHNA; CDR2 reads SNTAGT. In DNA form, the CDR3 reads TGTGCCAGCAGCAGTACTAGCGGGGGGAGGTACGAGCAGTACTTC. It specifies CASSSTSGGRYEQYF.

The sample holds a few counts of this clonotype. V gene TRBV4-2 combines with J gene TRBJ2-7; TRBD1 matches at 8 bases. The CDR3 length is 15 residues. With 1 base clipped from V and 1 base from J, the junction kept 3 bases outside the gene matches. Germline assignment: CDR1 LGHNA and CDR2 YNFKEQ. CDR3 DNA: TGTGCCAGCAGCCAAGGGACAGGGTATTCCTACGAGCAGTACTTC. As protein: CASSQGTGYSYEQYF.

The chain is built from TRBV4-1 and TRBJ1-2; tentative D call: TRBD1 (6 bases). Germline V gene data show CDR1 as MGHRA and CDR2 as YSYEKL. The CDR3 has 14 residues. The V and J ends lost 4 bases and 4 bases respectively, with 13 bases between them. CDR3 residues: CASSPGDGLYGYTF. DNA for the CDR3: TGCGCCAGCAGCCCAGGGGACGGTCTCTATGGCTACACCTTC.

The rearrangement joins TRBV7-2 to TRBJ2-7, with 10 bases matching TRBD1. V was pared by 5 bases and J by 0 bases, with 4 bases of the junction left unmatched. The CDR3 contains 15 residues. Germline loops: CDR1 SGHTA, CDR2 FQGNSA. The CDR3 DNA follows: TGTGCCAGCAGCCACCGGACAGGGGGCTCCTACGAGCAGTACTTC. It codes for CASSHRTGGSYEQYF. The variable domain in full, completed from reference TRBV7-2 and TRBJ2-7, reads GAGVSQSPSNKVTEKGKDVELRCDPISGHTALYWYRQSLGQGLEFLIYFQGNSAPDKSGLPSDRFSAERTGGSVSTLTIQRTQQEDSAVYLCASSHRTGGSYEQYFGPGTRLTVT.

This clonotype was recorded a few times. CDR3 in amino acids: CASSPEGWDEKLFF. CDR3 DNA: TGTGCCAGCAGTCCGGAGGGATGGGATGAAAAACTGTTTTTT. The V and J genes are TRBV6-1 and TRBJ1-4; D not certain. Looked up from germline, CDR1 is MNHNS and CDR2 is SASEGT. CDR3 length equals 14 residues. With 5 bases removed from V and 6 bases from J, the gap between germline ends came to 13 bases.

This clonotype was picked up a small number of times. The chain is built from TRBV12-3 or TRBV12-4 and TRBJ2-7, with unresolved D. The CDR3 runs 14 residues. V was shortened by 2 bases and J by 0 bases, with 8 bases between the two germline ends. The CDR3 loop is CASSLTAPSYEQYF. CDR3 nucleotide sequence: TGTGCCAGCAGTTTAACAGCGCCCTCCTACGAGCAGTACTTC.

Only a few counts were recorded for this clonotype. This chain uses TRBV27 with TRBJ2-2; 11 bases align to TRBD1. The length of the CDR3 is 16 residues. V lost 6 bases and J lost 6; bases outside the gene matches: 9. Germline-derived CDR1 and CDR2 are MNHEY and SMNVEV (reference sequence). As DNA, the CDR3 is TGTGCCAGCAGACCGGGACAGGGGGGTTGGTCCGGGGAGCTGTTTTTT. As protein: CASRPGQGGWSGELFF.

CDR3 sequence: CASSGVGKPNEKLFF. For the CDR3, the DNA is TGCGCCAGCAGCGGAGTCGGAAAACCTAATGAAAAACTGTTTTTT. The V gene is TRBV5-1, the J gene TRBJ1-4; D gene uncertain. The CDR3 is 15 amino acids. The V and J ends lost 4 bases and 3 bases respectively, with 13 bases between them. Germline V gene data show CDR1 as SGHRS and CDR2 as YFSETQ. The full variable domain, completed using reference TRBV5-1 and TRBJ1-4, is KAGVTQTPRYLIKTRGQQVTLSCSPISGHRSVSWYQQTPGQGLQFLFEYFSETQRNKGNFPGRFSGRQFSNSRSEMNVSTLELGDSALYLCASSGVGKPNEKLFFGSGTQLSVL.

The chain has TRBV12-3 or TRBV12-4 and TRBJ1-1; the D gene is possibly TRBD1 (5 bases). The CDR3 length is 11 residues. Trimming removed 4 bases at V and 6 bases at J, with 6 bases between. The CDR3 region has the DNA TGTGCCAGCAGTTCAGGGTCTGAAGCTTTCTTT. Encoded protein: CASSSGSEAFF.

This clonotype was recorded only once. This CDR3 reads CSVTGGLNTGELFF. CDR3 bases: TGCAGCGTGACAGGGGGCCTGAACACCGGGGAGCTGTTTTTT. The V gene is TRBV29-1, the J gene TRBJ2-2, with 10 bases that match TRBD1. The CDR3 runs to 14 residues. Germline lookup yields CDR1 SQVTM and CDR2 ANQGSEA. Trimming at V came to 6 bases and at J to 1 base, leaving 2 bases not matched to a gene.

This clonotype was seen only a few times. The rearrangement joins TRBV25-1 to TRBJ1-5; D is unresolved. Trimming shortened V by 3 bases and J by 3 bases, and 6 bases separated the two germline ends. CDR1 is MGHDK, CDR2 SYGVNS, per germline. The CDR3 spans 13 residues. For the CDR3, the DNA is TGTGCCAGCAGTGAGAGGTTCAATCAGCCCCAGCATTTT. Translation: CASSERFNQPQHF. Drawing the rest from reference TRBV25-1 and TRBJ1-5, the complete variable domain is EADIYQTPRYLVIGTGKKITLECSQTMGHDKMYWYQQDPGMELHLIHYSYGVNSTEKGDLSSESTVSRIRTEHFPLTLESARPSHTSQYLCASSERFNQPQHFGDGTRLSIL.

This chain uses TRBV20-1 with TRBJ1-1; D gene unclear. V was pared by 6 bases and J by 0 bases, with 8 bases between. Per germline, CDR1 DFQATT and CDR2 SNEGSKA (reference sequence). The CDR3 spans 12 residues. CDR3: CSAKLMNTEAFF. The CDR3 DNA reads as TGCAGTGCGAAGCTCATGAACACTGAAGCTTTCTTT.

Here the CDR3 DNA reads TGTGCCAGCAGTGGACTAGCGGGAGGTGAGCAGTACTTC. This gives the protein CASSGLAGGEQYF. This chain links TRBV12-3 or TRBV12-4 with TRBJ2-7, with 14 bases matching TRBD2. J gave up 7 bases and V 5 bases, and 1 base lay outside the gene matches. This CDR3 comprises 13 residues.

The gene calls are TRBV6-1 and TRBJ2-1; D is possibly TRBD2 (5 bases). Germline V gene data show CDR1 as MNHNS and CDR2 as SASEGT. Between the trimmed V and J ends, which lost 7 bases and 8 bases, there was a span of 15 bases. The CDR3 loop spans 13 amino acids. The CDR3 sequence is CASTRATIDEQFF. The CDR3 nucleotides read TGTGCCAGCACTCGGGCGACTATCGATGAGCAGTTCTTC.

This clonotype was detected a few times. This chain links TRBV12-3 or TRBV12-4 with TRBJ2-3; no clear D gene. The CDR3 loop spans 16 amino acids. V was clipped by 4 bases and J by 2 bases, with 16 bases between them. The CDR3 region has the DNA TGTGCCAGCAGTTACCCACTCGCGGTGAACACAGATACGCAGTATTTT. Translated, it gives CASSYPLAVNTDTQYF.

V is TRBV5-1 and J is TRBJ1-1; 7 bases map to TRBD1. Germline V CDR1 and CDR2: SGHRS, YFSETQ. The CDR3 runs to 15 residues. J was trimmed by 1 base and V by 2 bases; bases with no gene match: 5. CDR3 DNA: TGCGCCAGCAGCTTTCAGGGGGTTAAGAACACTGAAGCTTTCTTT. This codes for CASSFQGVKNTEAFF.

This clonotype showed up just a few times. The rearrangement uses TRBV20-1 and TRBJ2-7, with 9 bases aligning to TRBD1. Germline lookup yields CDR1 DFQATT and CDR2 SNEGSKA (reference sequence). The CDR3 is 12 residues long. The V gene end was trimmed by 6 bases and the J gene end by 9 bases; junction bases not matched to a gene: 9. DNA for the CDR3: TGCAGTGCCCGGGGACAGGGTATTCGGCAGTACTTC. Translation gives CSARGQGIRQYF.